The 16 T cell receptor beta chains listed next were all sequenced from one sample in a study of technical replicates of blood from several donors. Some clones are missing from TCRdb's copy, which holds only in-frame ones; the method was immunoSEQ multiplex PCR. Altogether over 10,000 clones are present, over 85% being singletons, with the ten largest covering 9.1%. Sample: PBMCs. The receptors shown here come from a human donor in good health.

This chain uses TRBV28 with TRBJ1-4, with D tentatively TRBD1 (5 bases). V gave up 6 bases and J gave up 1 base, with 12 bases separating them. Germline CDR1 and CDR2: MDHEN and SYDVKM. This CDR3 is built from 15 residues. CDR3 sequence (DNA): TGTGCCAGCAGCTCACCAGGGTTAACTAATGAAAAACTGTTTTTT. Its translation is CASSSPGLTNEKLFF.

The chain joins TRBV5-1 to TRBJ2-3; 14 bases map to TRBD2. This CDR3 is built from 16 residues. The V gene end was trimmed by 3 bases and the J gene end by 5 bases; junction bases not matched to a gene: 5. The germline CDR1 and CDR2 sequences are SGHRS and YFSETQ. The CDR3 is CASSWGTSGSGDTQYF. CDR3 DNA: TGCGCCAGCAGCTGGGGGACTAGCGGGAGCGGAGATACGCAGTATTTT.

The V call is TRBV19, the J call TRBJ1-1, with TRBD1 matching 10 bases. V trimming: 8 bases; J trimming: 5 bases; junction bases outside the gene matches: 5. This CDR3 contains 13 residues. Looked up from germline, CDR1 is LNHDA and CDR2 is SQIVND (reference sequence). The CDR3 loop is CASWDRGGTEAFF. The CDR3 nucleotides are TGTGCCAGTTGGGACAGGGGAGGAACTGAAGCTTTCTTT.

The V gene is TRBV2, the J gene TRBJ2-1; 11 nucleotides agree with TRBD1. CDR3 length: 15 residues. CDR1 SNHLY and CDR2 FYNNEI come from the germline V gene. V dropped 4 bases and J dropped 4; count of bases not matched to a gene: 3. The CDR3 DNA reads TGTGCCAGCAGTGTAGGGACAGGGGGTTACAATGAGCAGTTCTTC. Its protein product is CASSVGTGGYNEQFF. Full variable domain (rest looked up from reference TRBV2 and TRBJ2-1): EPEVTQTPSHQVTQMGQEVILRCVPISNHLYFYWYRQILGQKVEFLVSFYNNEISEKSEIFDDQFSVERPDGSNFTLKIRSTKLEDSAMYFCASSVGTGGYNEQFFGPGTRLTVL.

This chain connects TRBV2 to TRBJ2-2; a possible D gene is TRBD1 (5 bases). The V gene's germline CDR1 is SNHLY and CDR2 FYNNEI. The V and J ends lost 6 bases and 3 bases respectively, with 14 bases between them. CDR3 size: 15 residues. This CDR3 reads CASRWDGADTGELFF. The CDR3 nucleotides are TGTGCCAGCAGGTGGGATGGGGCTGACACCGGGGAGCTGTTTTTT.

This clone turned up a few times. The chain has TRBV5-1 and TRBJ1-1; a weak D match, TRBD1 (5 bases). This CDR3 contains 14 residues. Germline CDR1 is SGHRS and CDR2 is YFSETQ. Between the trimmed V and J ends, which lost 4 bases and 1 base, there was a span of 11 bases. Written as DNA, the CDR3 is TGCGCCAGCAGCCCACAGGCGACGAACACTGAAGCTTTCTTT. It codes for CASSPQATNTEAFF. The variable domain in full, with the rest retrieved from reference TRBV5-1 and TRBJ1-1, is KAGVTQTPRYLIKTRGQQVTLSCSPISGHRSVSWYQQTPGQGLQFLFEYFSETQRNKGNFPGRFSGRQFSNSRSEMNVSTLELGDSALYLCASSPQATNTEAFFGQGTRLTVV.

The J gene is TRBJ1-5, the V gene TRBV7-2, with D possibly being TRBD1 (5 bases). V lost 5 bases and J lost 1, with 15 bases in between. The CDR3 extends over 16 amino acids. Germline CDR1 SGHTA, CDR2 FQGNSA. For the CDR3, the DNA is TGTGCCAGCAGCCCTGCGGGGGTAGGGAGCAATCAGCCCCAGCATTTT. Protein sequence: CASSPAGVGSNQPQHF.

The CDR3 sequence: CASSEFSGSGNTIYF. The CDR3 DNA is TGTGCCAGCAGTGAATTCTCGGGCTCTGGAAACACCATATATTTT. The rearrangement joins TRBV25-1 to TRBJ1-3; D unresolved. The CDR3 is 15 amino acids. The V and J ends lost 1 base and 0 bases respectively, with 7 bases between them. The germline gives CDR1 MGHDK, CDR2 SYGVNS.

J is TRBJ2-1 and V is TRBV4-1, with unresolved D. CDR1 is MGHRA and CDR2 is YSYEKL in the germline V gene. CDR3 length: 11 residues. The germline V and J ends were trimmed by 2 bases and 8 bases, with 4 bases remaining between them. The CDR3 region is CASSQSDEQFF. The CDR3 DNA reads TGCGCCAGCAGCCAAAGCGATGAGCAGTTCTTC.

The chain uses TRBV7-9 and TRBJ2-1; the match to TRBD2 covers 7 bases. V was clipped by 1 base and J by 6 bases; unmatched bases: 3. Germline V lookup: CDR1 SEHNR, CDR2 FQNEAQ (reference sequence). The CDR3 length is 14 residues. CDR3 loop: CASSLVTSVNEQFF. The CDR3 nucleotides read TGTGCCAGCAGCTTAGTAACTAGCGTCAATGAGCAGTTCTTC.

J is TRBJ2-1 and V is TRBV2, with unresolved D. The germline gives CDR1 SNHLY, CDR2 FYNNEI. Trimming shortened V by 4 bases and J by 3 bases, and 13 bases separated the two germline ends. The CDR3 has 15 residues. The CDR3 DNA follows: TGTGCCAGCAGTGCCACTACCTTTTTCTACAATGAGCAGTTCTTC. Protein product: CASSATTFFYNEQFF.

The chain combines TRBV7-9 with TRBJ2-7; TRBD2 agrees at 13 bases. CDR3 size: 15 residues. Germline V gene sequence: CDR1 SEHNR, CDR2 FQNEAQ (reference sequence). V gave up 0 bases and J gave up 4 bases; unmatched junction bases: 0. This CDR3 is CASSLALAGGYEQYF. DNA of the CDR3: TGTGCCAGCAGCTTAGCACTAGCGGGAGGGTACGAGCAGTACTTC.

The chain combines TRBV5-4 with TRBJ2-4; D possibly corresponds to TRBD1 (7 bases). CDR1 is SGHNT, CDR2 YYREEE, per germline (reference sequence). V shed 5 bases and J shed 7 bases, with 19 bases lying between them. CDR3 length equals 15 residues. In DNA, the CDR3 is TGTGCCAGCAGTCGACAGGGAAGTCGGGAGAACATTCAGTACTTC. Its protein product is CASSRQGSRENIQYF.

The chain links TRBV11-2 to TRBJ1-1; D possibly corresponds to TRBD1 (5 bases). V was pared by 2 bases and J by 5 bases, with 12 bases between. In germline, CDR1 is SGHAT, CDR2 FQNNGV. CDR3 length: 14 amino acids. The chain's CDR3 is CASSLRRGGTEAFF. The DNA for the CDR3 is TGTGCCAGCAGCTTAAGAAGGGGAGGAACTGAAGCTTTCTTT.

J is TRBJ2-3 and V is TRBV6-1; a weak D match, TRBD1 (5 bases). CDR3 length: 16 residues. Trimming cost V 0 bases and J 3 bases, with 13 bases left between them. The V gene's germline CDR1 is MNHNS and CDR2 SASEGT. The CDR3 loop reads CASSEARTPTTDTQYF. CDR3 DNA sequence: TGTGCCAGCAGTGAAGCCCGGACACCGACTACAGATACGCAGTATTTT.

The CDR3 here is CASTIGAGGLYGYTF. CDR3 in DNA: TGTGCCAGCACCATAGGGGCAGGGGGCCTCTATGGCTACACCTTC. This chain connects TRBV7-9 to TRBJ1-2; 8 bases are a match to TRBD1. The CDR3 contains 15 residues. From germline, CDR1 is SEHNR and CDR2 FQNEAQ (reference sequence). The J segment lost 4 bases and the V segment lost 7 bases, leaving 11 bases of the junction unmatched.